The 30 T cell receptor beta chains below were found in one sample sequenced in a study of blood T cell repertoires in COVID-19. Sequencing used immunoSEQ multiplex PCR; TCRdb keeps in-frame clones, though not all of them. The sample has 65,000 to 85,000 clones, roughly 90% seen once. The sample consisted of peripheral blood. The receptors stem from a human donor in a cohort sampled during active COVID-19.

A single count supports this clone. The genes are TRBV27 and TRBJ1-2; D is undetermined. CDR3 length equals 12 residues. Germline CDR1 reads MNHEY; CDR2 reads SMNVEV (reference sequence). Trimming removed 6 bases at V and 8 bases at J, with 13 bases between. In DNA, the CDR3 is TGTGCCAGCAGGTCCCGGAGGTACGGCTACACCTTC. It codes for CASRSRRYGYTF.

This sequence joins TRBV9 and TRBJ1-2; D unresolved. Per the germline V gene, CDR1 is SGDLS and CDR2 is YYNGEE. Trimming took off 3 bases at V and 1 base at J, with 13 bases between the two ends. The CDR3 has 15 amino acids. CDR3 sequence (DNA): TGTGCCAGCAGCGAATACATTCAGGATAACTATGGCTACACCTTC. This gives the protein CASSEYIQDNYGYTF.

The chain couples TRBV18 to TRBJ2-5, with 15 positions matching TRBD2. J lost 2 bases, V lost 5 bases, and 6 bases had no gene match. Germline loops: CDR1 KGHSH, CDR2 LQKENI. The CDR3 is made up of 17 amino acids. The CDR3 here is CASSWTSGGAKQETQYF. The CDR3 region has the DNA TGTGCCAGCTCATGGACTAGCGGGGGGGCGAAGCAAGAGACCCAGTACTTC.

This clone was recorded once. The chain couples TRBV18 to TRBJ2-7, with 9 bases that match TRBD1. This CDR3 region has 14 residues. The ends lost 5 bases at V and 5 bases at J; junction bases unmatched: 7. Germline-derived CDR1 and CDR2 are KGHSH and LQKENI. DNA of the CDR3: TGTGCCAGCTCAGCGAACACAGGGGGCAACGAGCAGTACTTC. As protein: CASSANTGGNEQYF.

The chain joins TRBV24-1 to TRBJ1-5, with no clear D. Per germline, CDR1 KGHDR and CDR2 SFDVKD. The CDR3 sequence is 14 residues long. Trimming pared 9 bases from V and 0 bases from J, leaving 11 bases between. CDR3 DNA: TGTGCCACCCGAGGGCCTGGTAGCAATCAGCCCCAGCATTTT. Translated, it gives CATRGPGSNQPQHF.

The V gene is TRBV30, the J gene TRBJ2-3; TRBD2 aligns across 8 bases. CDR1 GTSNPN and CDR2 SVGIG come from the germline V gene (reference sequence). Unmatched junction bases numbered 6, after V lost 5 bases and J lost 2 bases. The CDR3 length is 14 residues. The CDR3, as DNA: TGTGCCTGGGGGCCGGGGGGGCTCACAGATACGCAGTATTTT. It yields the protein CAWGPGGLTDTQYF.

The rearrangement joins TRBV6-5 to TRBJ1-2; the D gene is possibly TRBD1 (5 bases). Trimming left V 2 bases short and J 8 bases short, with 12 bases between. Germline V gene data show CDR1 as MNHEY and CDR2 as SVGAGI. This CDR3 spans 13 amino acids. CDR3 DNA sequence: TGTGCCAGCAGTTACGGTCAGGGATGGGGCTACACCTTC. It encodes CASSYGQGWGYTF.

The V gene is TRBV7-8, the J gene TRBJ2-1; no firm D call. V was trimmed by 1 base and J by 6 bases, leaving 10 bases between them. This CDR3 has 14 residues. CDR1 is SGHVS, CDR2 FQNEAQ, per germline. CDR3 coding DNA: TGTGCCAGCAGCTTAGGATTCGCTAGCAATGAGCAGTTCTTC. Translation: CASSLGFASNEQFF.

The rearrangement uses TRBV5-8 and TRBJ1-1, with TRBD1 as a possible D gene (5 bases). V was trimmed by 0 bases and J by 5 bases, leaving 11 bases between them. This CDR3 spans 14 amino acids. The germline V gene encodes CDR1 SGHTS and CDR2 YDEGEE. CDR3 region: CASSLVQGWTEAFF. The CDR3 DNA reads TGTGCCAGCAGCTTGGTGCAGGGTTGGACTGAAGCTTTCTTT.

The CDR3 here is CASSPGQEKTQYF. Here the CDR3 DNA reads TGCGCCAGCAGCCCCGGACAGGAGAAGACCCAGTACTTC. The rearrangement links TRBV10-1 to TRBJ2-5, with TRBD1 matching over 7 bases. The junction had 7 bases not matched to a gene; V was cut back by 6 bases and J by 6 bases. CDR3 size: 13 residues. Germline V gene data show CDR1 as WNHNN and CDR2 as SYGVQD (reference sequence).

The chain uses TRBV6-4 and TRBJ2-3, with 13 positions matching TRBD2. The CDR3 runs to 16 residues. V lost 4 bases and J lost 1; bases outside the gene matches: 2. Germline lookup yields CDR1 MRHNA and CDR2 SNTAGT. CDR3 in DNA: TGTGCCAGCAGTGTCGGGACTAGCGGGGGCACAGATACGCAGTATTTT. It encodes CASSVGTSGGTDTQYF.

In nucleotides, the CDR3 is TGTGCCAGTAGTATAACGGGGGGCGGAAACATTCAGTACTTC. This sequence encodes CASSITGGGNIQYF. The chain recombines TRBV19 with TRBJ2-4; D may be TRBD2 (7 bases). The ends were cut back, 2 bases at V and 6 bases at J, with 11 bases in the middle. CDR1 LNHDA and CDR2 SQIVND come from the germline V gene (reference sequence). There are 14 residues in the CDR3.

This chain links TRBV23-1 with TRBJ1-1, with D possibly TRBD1 on 6 matching bases. TRBV23-1 is marked as an open reading frame, function uncertain. CDR3 length equals 14 residues. The V gene lost 2 bases and the J gene lost 11 bases, with 18 bases spanning the gap. DNA of the CDR3: TGCGCCAGCAGTCAAACGGTAAAGGGGGTCAACGCTTTCTTT. Protein: CASSQTVKGVNAFF.

J is TRBJ1-2 and V is TRBV3-1 (or the pseudogene TRBV3-2); TRBD1 might be the D (5 bases). The V gene's germline CDR1 is LGHDT and CDR2 YNNKEL (reference sequence). Trimming took 0 bases from V and 8 from J, leaving 13 bases between them. The CDR3 extends over 14 amino acids. The CDR3 loop reads CASSQEGRGQGYTF. The CDR3 DNA follows: TGTGCCAGCAGCCAAGAGGGGAGGGGCCAAGGCTACACCTTC.

This clone was seen a single time. The chain joins TRBV19 to TRBJ2-1; TRBD2 aligns across 9 bases. V was clipped by 5 bases and J by 7 bases; unmatched bases: 12. The CDR3 totals 16 residues. In germline, CDR1 is LNHDA, CDR2 SQIVND (reference sequence). DNA of the CDR3: TGTGCCAGTAGTCCTTTGGGCGGGGGGGCCCAGAATGAGCAGTTCTTC. Amino acids: CASSPLGGGAQNEQFF.

The genes are TRBV5-1 and TRBJ2-2; D is unresolved. Trimming took off 2 bases at V and 3 bases at J, with 5 bases between the two ends. This CDR3 has 13 amino acids. The germline V gene has CDR1 SGHRS and CDR2 YFSETQ. The CDR3 loop is CASSFRDTGELFF. The CDR3, as DNA: TGCGCCAGCAGCTTCCGGGACACCGGGGAGCTGTTTTTT.

The table lists this clone with a count of one. The chain couples TRBV6-5 to TRBJ1-6; 7 nucleotides align to TRBD1. V shed 6 bases, J shed 8 bases, and the junction held 4 bases outside the gene matches. The CDR3 covers 13 residues. CDR1 and CDR2 (germline): MNHEY, SVGAGI. The CDR3 loop is CASREGADSPLHF. DNA of the CDR3: TGTGCCAGCAGGGAGGGGGCAGATTCACCCCTCCACTTT.

This chain joins TRBV3-1 (or the pseudogene TRBV3-2) and TRBJ2-2; D is uncertain. The CDR3 contains 12 residues. Germline loops: CDR1 LGHDT, CDR2 YNNKEL (reference sequence). V was clipped by 5 bases and J by 6 bases, with 7 bases between them. This CDR3 reads CASSYGAGELFF. The CDR3 nucleotides read TGTGCCAGCAGCTACGGAGCCGGGGAGCTGTTTTTT.

V usage is TRBV27 and J usage is TRBJ2-3; TRBD2 agrees at 7 bases. The CDR3 runs to 15 residues. Germline V gene sequence: CDR1 MNHEY, CDR2 SMNVEV (reference sequence). Trimming took 6 bases from V and 2 from J; bases not matched to a gene: 8. The CDR3 DNA sequence: TGTGCCAGCAGCGACCGGGGACTATTCACAGATACGCAGTATTTT. Translation: CASSDRGLFTDTQYF.

This chain links TRBV19 with TRBJ2-7, with 8 bases fitting TRBD2. Germline CDR1 is LNHDA and CDR2 is SQIVND (reference sequence). CDR3 length: 15 amino acids. V lost 1 base to trimming and J lost 2 bases; unmatched junction nucleotides: 4. CDR3 coding DNA: TGTGCCAGTAGTATAGTTCTAGCGGGCACCTACGAGCAGTACTTC. This encodes CASSIVLAGTYEQYF.

This clone appeared once. The genes are TRBV28 and TRBJ2-7, with 8 bases lining up with TRBD1. Germline CDR1 and CDR2: MDHEN and SYDVKM. Unmatched junction bases numbered 8, after V lost 4 bases and J lost 3 bases. The CDR3 consists of 15 residues. For the CDR3, the DNA is TGTGCCAGCAGTTCGCCCCCAGGGGGCTACTACGAGCAGTACTTC. Protein product: CASSSPPGGYYEQYF.

Note on this clone: One junction end does not reproduce the germline sequence, and a read error may be involved. The CDR3 sequence: CASTLSVSHNEQFF. CDR3 nucleotides: TGTGCCAGCACCCTTAGCGTCTCCCACAATGAGCAGTTCTTC. The chain is built from TRBV11-2 and TRBJ2-1, with D perhaps matching TRBD2 (5 bases). The CDR3 sequence is 14 residues long. Germline V gene data show CDR1 as SGHAT and CDR2 as FQNNGV.

V and J are TRBV19 and TRBJ2-1, with 10 bases that match TRBD1. Germline lookup yields CDR1 LNHDA and CDR2 SQIVND (reference sequence). The V gene end was trimmed by 4 bases and the J gene end by 2 bases; junction bases not matched to a gene: 2. The length of the CDR3 is 15 residues. The DNA of the CDR3 is TGTGCCAGTAGTAACGACAGGGGGCCCTACAATGAGCAGTTCTTC. This translates into CASSNDRGPYNEQFF.

The rearrangement joins TRBV7-8 to TRBJ1-4; the D is unclear. The CDR3 spans 13 residues. CDR1 SGHVS and CDR2 FQNEAQ come from the germline V gene. Trimming shortened V by 5 bases and J by 7 bases, and 11 bases separated the two germline ends. The CDR3 DNA is TGTGCCAGCAGCCCCGGACTGGCTGAAAAACTGTTTTTT. Its translation is CASSPGLAEKLFF.

This clone was found once. The chain is built from TRBV12-3 or TRBV12-4 and TRBJ2-5; D is possibly TRBD2 (5 bases). This CDR3 contains 12 residues. Deletions cut 6 bases from V and 8 bases from J, with 13 bases between. The CDR3 DNA sequence: TGTGCCAGCAGCCCCAACCGGGGAACCCAGTACTTC. This codes for CASSPNRGTQYF.

This rearrangement joins TRBV6-4 to TRBJ1-1; tentative D call: TRBD1 (5 bases). This CDR3 is 13 amino acids long. Germline assignment: CDR1 MRHNA and CDR2 SNTAGT. Trimming pared 0 bases from V and 14 bases from J, leaving 16 bases between. In DNA, the CDR3 is TGTGCCAGCAGTGACTCGAGTGGGGCCCATCGGTTCTTT. Protein sequence: CASSDSSGAHRFF.

V gene TRBV5-1 combines with J gene TRBJ2-5; 8 bases are a match to TRBD2. This CDR3 is built from 15 residues. In germline, CDR1 is SGHRS, CDR2 YFSETQ. The ends lost 0 bases at V and 5 bases at J; junction bases unmatched: 6. The CDR3, as DNA: TGCGCCAGCAGCTTGGTCGAGGGACTAGGCGAGACCCAGTACTTC. This encodes CASSLVEGLGETQYF.

A single count supports this clone. V usage is TRBV12-5 and J usage is TRBJ2-3; 11 nucleotides agree with TRBD2. Trimming cost V 1 base and J 0 bases; bases outside gene matches: 0. The germline V gene encodes CDR1 LGHNT and CDR2 FRNRAP. The CDR3 spans 16 residues. For the CDR3, the DNA is TGTGCTAGTGGTTTGGGGACTAGCGGGAGCACAGATACGCAGTATTTT. Protein sequence: CASGLGTSGSTDTQYF.

The chain recombines TRBV19 with TRBJ1-5, with 7 positions matching TRBD1. The CDR3 spans 16 residues. CDR1 is LNHDA, CDR2 SQIVND, per germline (reference sequence). V was clipped by 4 bases and J by 7 bases; unmatched bases: 13. In DNA form, the CDR3 reads TGTGCCAGTAGTACGATAATGAAAGACAGGGCACAGCCCCAGCATTTT. It yields the protein CASSTIMKDRAQPQHF.

The chain joins TRBV3-1 (or the pseudogene TRBV3-2) to TRBJ1-1; 7 bases line up with TRBD1. The CDR3 is 14 amino acids. Germline CDR1 reads LGHDT; CDR2 reads YNNKEL (reference sequence). The trim removed 4 bases at V and 0 bases at J, leaving 2 bases unmatched. The CDR3 reads CASSLGQMNTEAFF. CDR3 in DNA: TGTGCCAGCAGCCTGGGACAGATGAACACTGAAGCTTTCTTT.